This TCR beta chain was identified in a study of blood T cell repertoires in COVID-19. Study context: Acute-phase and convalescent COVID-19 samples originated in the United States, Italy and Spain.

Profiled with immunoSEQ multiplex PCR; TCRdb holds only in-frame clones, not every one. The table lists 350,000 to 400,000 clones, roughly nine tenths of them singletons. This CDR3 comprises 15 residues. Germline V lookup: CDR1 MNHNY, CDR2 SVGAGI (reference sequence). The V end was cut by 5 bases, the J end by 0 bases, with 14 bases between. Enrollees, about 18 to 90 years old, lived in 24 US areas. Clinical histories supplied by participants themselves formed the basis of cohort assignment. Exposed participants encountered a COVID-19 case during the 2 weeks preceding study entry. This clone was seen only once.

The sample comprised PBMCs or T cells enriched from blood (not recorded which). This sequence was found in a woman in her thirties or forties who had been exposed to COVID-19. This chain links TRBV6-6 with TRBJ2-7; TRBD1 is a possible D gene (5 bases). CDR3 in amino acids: CASSPRQKSSYEQYF. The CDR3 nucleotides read TGTGCCAGCAGTCCCCGACAGAAGAGCTCCTACGAGCAGTACTTC.